The 32 T cell receptor beta chains in this list originate from one sample, sequenced in a study of read filtering for tumor transcriptome and immune sequencing. From 300 to 450 ng of RNA, a library with molecular barcoded alpha/delta and beta/gamma adaptors was made. From the reads, TCRdb called clonotypes with MiXCR, one entry per CDR3 protein. Found here are 35,000 to 50,000 distinct CDR3 sequences, over 11% of them singletons; the top ten hold 6% to 8%. Sequencing was performed on a population of CD138-negative cells sorted from bone marrow. Receptor source: a donor at least 40 years old with multiple myeloma.

This clonotype was recorded a few times. This chain uses TRBV5-1 with TRBJ1-5, with TRBD1 identical over 8 bases. V was pared by 4 bases and J by 3 bases, with 9 bases of the junction left unmatched. CDR3 length equals 16 residues. Germline V lookup: CDR1 SGHRS, CDR2 YFSETQ. CDR3 DNA: TGCGCCAGCAGCCTCTCCGGGACAGGCGTCAATCAGCCCCAGCATTTT. Encoded protein: CASSLSGTGVNQPQHF. The entire variable domain, with the rest obtained from reference TRBV5-1 and TRBJ1-5, is as follows: KAGVTQTPRYLIKTRGQQVTLSCSPISGHRSVSWYQQTPGQGLQFLFEYFSETQRNKGNFPGRFSGRQFSNSRSEMNVSTLELGDSALYLCASSLSGTGVNQPQHFGDGTRLSIL.

The sample holds many counts of this clonotype. The chain carries TRBV6-1 and TRBJ1-5; D remains ambiguous. This CDR3 spans 13 amino acids. Per the germline V gene, CDR1 is MNHNS and CDR2 is SASEGT. Trimming took 7 bases from V and 2 from J, leaving 9 bases between them. The CDR3 sequence is CASTNSGNQPQHF. DNA of the CDR3: TGTGCCAGCACAAATAGCGGCAATCAGCCCCAGCATTTT.

This clonotype was detected ten times or more. This sequence joins TRBV7-2 and TRBJ2-1; D tentatively reads TRBD1 or TRBD2 (5 bases each). CDR3 length: 17 residues. Deletions cut 5 bases from V and 4 bases from J, with 21 bases between. Germline CDR1 reads SGHTA; CDR2 reads FQGNSA. CDR3 bases: TGTGCCAGCAGCCTTTCTTCAGGGAGCTTAGGTTACAATGAGCAGTTCTTC. Translation gives CASSLSSGSLGYNEQFF.

There are many counts of this clonotype. This rearrangement joins TRBV18 to TRBJ2-6, with a weak D call TRBD1 (5 bases). Per the germline V gene, CDR1 is KGHSH and CDR2 is LQKENI. The CDR3 sequence is 16 residues long. Trimming stripped 4 bases from V and 2 bases from J, with 12 bases between. As DNA, the CDR3 is TGTGCCAGCTCACGCACCTCAGGGACTGGGGCCAACGTCCTGACTTTC. Its protein product is CASSRTSGTGANVLTF.

The chain is built from TRBV7-4 and TRBJ2-2; a weak D match, TRBD2 (6 bases). There are 13 residues in the CDR3. With 6 bases removed from V and 5 bases from J, the gap between germline ends came to 10 bases. CDR1 is SGHVT and CDR2 is SQSDAQ in the germline V gene. The CDR3 coding sequence is TGTGCCAGCAGGCGACTAGTTACCGGGGAGCTGTTTTTT. Protein sequence: CASRRLVTGELFF.

Comment on this clonotype: Relative to the germline gene, one junction end is altered; a read error may explain this. The CDR3 nucleotides read TGCGCCAGCAGCTTGACAGTTTCTTCTAGCACAGATACGCGGTATTTT. This sequence encodes CASSLTVSSSTDTRYF. The chain links TRBV5-1 to TRBJ2-3, with TRBD2 as a possible D gene (5 bases). Germline CDR1 and CDR2: SGHRS and YFSETQ. This CDR3 contains 16 residues.

This clonotype was found many times. The chain has TRBV5-6 and TRBJ2-5; D call uncertain. Deletions cut 3 bases from V and 2 bases from J, with 14 bases between. This CDR3 is built from 15 residues. Per the germline V gene, CDR1 is SGHDT and CDR2 is YYEEEE. The DNA of the CDR3 is TGTGCCAGCAGCTCAGCCCTCGACCGGCAAGAGACCCAGTACTTC. Its protein is CASSSALDRQETQYF.

Many counts were recorded for this clonotype. Sequence at one end of the junction differs from germline and may be a read error. J is TRBJ2-7 and V is TRBV29-1, with D unclear. The germline V gene encodes CDR1 SQVTM and CDR2 ANQGSEA. The CDR3 is 11 amino acids. CDR3 region: CSVEDVYEQYF. CDR3 nucleotides: TGCAGCGTCGAAGACGTTTACGAGCAGTACTTC.

The V call is TRBV12-3 or TRBV12-4, the J call TRBJ2-1; TRBD2 agrees at 8 bases. The junction had 4 bases not matched to a gene; V was cut back by 6 bases and J by 6 bases. The CDR3 spans 13 residues. This chain's CDR3 is CASSLTSANEQFF. The CDR3 region has the DNA TGTGCCAGCAGCCTGACTAGCGCCAATGAGCAGTTCTTC.

This clonotype has only a few counts. The junction shows a germline mismatch at one end, possibly a read error. The chain combines TRBV7-3 with TRBJ2-2; tentatively, D is TRBD1 (6 bases). Germline V CDR1 and CDR2: SGHTA, FQGTGA. This CDR3 spans 16 amino acids. The CDR3 DNA reads as TGTGCCAGCAGCTTAAACTCAGGGGCGAACACCGGGGAGCTGTTGTTT. This translates into CASSLNSGANTGELLF.

This clonotype was counted many times. The DNA of the CDR3 is TGCGCCAGCAGCACAGGACAGGGGAACACCGGGGAGCTGTTTTTT. Translating gives CASSTGQGNTGELFF. The chain uses TRBV5-1 and TRBJ2-2, with 8 bases identical to TRBD1. This CDR3 is built from 15 residues. After removal of 4 bases from V and 1 base from J, the junction contained 3 bases not matched to a gene. CDR1 SGHRS and CDR2 YFSETQ come from the germline V gene.

In the case of this clonotype: A much larger clone differs from this one at a single base, so this may be a read error. The V gene is TRBV7-3, the J gene TRBJ2-5; D not resolved. Germline CDR1 is SGHTA and CDR2 is FQGTGA. Trimming cost V 5 bases and J 3 bases, with 13 bases left between them. This CDR3 comprises 14 residues. The CDR3 region is CASSTWAIEETQYF. DNA for the CDR3: TGTGCCAGCAGCACCTGGGCGATTGAAGAGACCCAGTACTTC. Together with reference TRBV7-3 and TRBJ2-5, the CDR3 gives the full variable domain: GAGVSQTPSNKVTEKGKYVELRCDPISGHTALYWYRQSLGQGPEFLIYFQGTGAADDSGLPNDRFFAVRPEGSVSTLKIQRTERGDSAVYLCASSTWAIEETQYFGPGTRLLVL.

This clonotype was counted ten times or more. The J gene is TRBJ1-1, the V gene TRBV12-3 or TRBV12-4, with D possibly being TRBD1 (6 bases). The CDR3 totals 14 residues. Trimming shortened V by 6 bases and J by 4 bases, and 15 bases separated the two germline ends. The CDR3, as DNA: TGTGCCAGCAGCCTCGACGACAGGTTCACTGAAGCTTTCTTT. It translates to CASSLDDRFTEAFF.

This clonotype was seen repeatedly, ten times or more. The chain couples TRBV5-1 to TRBJ2-1, with TRBD2 as a possible D gene (6 bases). The CDR3 totals 14 residues. Germline assignment: CDR1 SGHRS and CDR2 YFSETQ. Deletions cut 3 bases from V and 5 bases from J, with 12 bases between. CDR3 protein: CASSSGLEDNEQFF. The DNA of the CDR3 is TGCGCCAGCAGCTCGGGACTCGAAGACAATGAGCAGTTCTTC.

This clonotype was counted between two and nine times. This chain joins TRBV7-9 and TRBJ1-5; D is perhaps TRBD1 (5 bases). The CDR3 length is 15 residues. CDR1 and CDR2 from the germline V gene are SEHNR and FQNEAQ (reference sequence). Trimming took off 1 base at V and 7 bases at J, with 14 bases between the two ends. The CDR3 region has the DNA TGTGCCAGCAGCTTAGGTCAGGGAGAGGGGCAGCCCCAGCATTTT. It specifies CASSLGQGEGQPQHF.

This clonotype was detected ten times or more. The V gene is TRBV3-1, the J gene TRBJ2-3; 11 nucleotides line up with TRBD2. This CDR3 is built from 15 residues. The germline CDR1 and CDR2 sequences are LGHDT and YNNKEL (reference sequence). The V and J ends lost 3 bases and 7 bases, in that order; junction bases with no gene match: 6. CDR3 DNA: TGTGCCAGCAGCCAGACTAGCGGGGAGGGGAATACGCAGTATTTT. This codes for CASSQTSGEGNTQYF.

This clonotype was counted ten times or more. The J gene is TRBJ1-1, the V gene TRBV20-1, with 7 bases aligning to TRBD1. With V trimmed by 6 bases and J by 2 bases, 9 bases remained unmatched. The germline CDR1 and CDR2 sequences are DFQATT and SNEGSKA (reference sequence). CDR3 length: 14 amino acids. CDR3 region: CSAYTGTDNTEAFF. CDR3 DNA sequence: TGCAGTGCATATACCGGGACAGATAACACTGAAGCTTTCTTT.

This clonotype was counted once. The gene calls are TRBV9 and TRBJ2-1; D unresolved. V shed 4 bases and J shed 10 bases, with 18 bases lying between them. CDR1 and CDR2 (germline): SGDLS, YYNGEE. This CDR3 comprises 14 residues. CDR3 coding DNA: TGTGCCAGCAGCTTCCAAGGTGCCTACAGCGAGCAGTTCTTC. Protein product: CASSFQGAYSEQFF.

For this clonotype: A much more abundant neighbour one base away suggests this may be a read error. The gene calls are TRBV7-3 and TRBJ2-1; the D is unclear. Germline-derived CDR1 and CDR2 are SGHTA and FQGTGA. This CDR3 is built from 15 residues. Trimming took off 5 bases at V and 4 bases at J, with 15 bases between the two ends. CDR3 nucleotide sequence: TGTGCCAGCAGCCGCTCCCCTGGCCATTACAATGAGCAGTTCTTC. Its protein product is CASSRSPGHYNEQFF. Based on the CDR3 plus reference TRBV7-3 and TRBJ2-1, the full variable domain is GAGVSQTPSNKVTEKGKYVELRCDPISGHTALYWYRQSLGQGPEFLIYFQGTGAADDSGLPNDRFFAVRPEGSVSTLKIQRTERGDSAVYLCASSRSPGHYNEQFFGPGTRLTVL.

This clonotype was seen at least ten times. The chain couples TRBV18 to TRBJ2-5; TRBD2 is a possible D gene (6 bases). Trimming stripped 8 bases from V and 4 bases from J, with 23 bases between. The germline CDR1 and CDR2 sequences are KGHSH and LQKENI. The CDR3 is 16 residues long. In nucleotides, the CDR3 is TGTGCCAGCCATGACCGGGGGTCCGAGGTCGGAGAGACCCAGTACTTC. It encodes CASHDRGSEVGETQYF.

This clonotype was recorded many times. V usage is TRBV5-4 and J usage is TRBJ2-3; a possible D gene is TRBD1 (5 bases). Trimming left V 2 bases short and J 2 bases short, with 12 bases between. The length of the CDR3 is 15 residues. Germline V CDR1 and CDR2: SGHNT, YYREEE (reference sequence). CDR3 DNA: TGTGCCAGCAGCTTTGGGCAGGGCCTCACAGATACGCAGTATTTT. Protein sequence: CASSFGQGLTDTQYF.

Comments on this clonotype: This may arise from a read error, as a much more abundant clone is one base away. This chain joins TRBV24-1 and TRBJ2-7, with D possibly being TRBD1 or TRBD2 (5 bases each). This CDR3 is built from 13 residues. The germline gives CDR1 KGHDR, CDR2 SFDVKD. Trimming stripped 4 bases from V and 8 bases from J, with 14 bases between. This chain's CDR3 is CATSESGTNQQYF. The DNA of the CDR3 is TGTGCCACCAGTGAATCTGGGACCAACCAGCAGTACTTC.

This clonotype has a count of ten or more. This rearrangement joins TRBV14 to TRBJ2-1; D possibly matches TRBD1 or TRBD2 (5 bases each). CDR1 is SGHDN, CDR2 FVKESK, per germline. The CDR3 has 14 amino acids. The V end lost 2 bases, the J end lost 7 bases, and 12 bases lay between the germline ends. The CDR3 protein is CASSQNPGQNEQFF. The CDR3 bases are TGTGCCAGCAGCCAAAATCCGGGGCAGAATGAGCAGTTCTTC. The full variable domain, completed using reference TRBV14 and TRBJ2-1, is EAGVTQFPSHSVIEKGQTVTLRCDPISGHDNLYWYRRVMGKEIKFLLHFVKESKQDESGMPNNRFLAERTGGTYSTLKVQPAELEDSGVYFCASSQNPGQNEQFFGPGTRLTVL.

This clonotype was seen repeatedly, ten times or more. The chain joins TRBV18 to TRBJ2-6, with D perhaps TRBD1 (5 bases). The V gene's germline CDR1 is KGHSH and CDR2 LQKENI. Trimming removed 3 bases at V and 2 bases at J, with 20 bases between. The CDR3 has 19 residues. The CDR3 DNA reads as TGTGCCAGCTCACCGATGAAAAGCGAGCCAGGGCCTGGGGCCAACGTCCTGACTTTC. It translates to CASSPMKSEPGPGANVLTF.

Ten or more counts support this clonotype. The CDR3 here is CASSGQGLAYF. The DNA for the CDR3 is TGTGCCAGCTCGGGACAGGGGCTTGCGTACTTC. The chain has TRBV6-6 and TRBJ2-4; TRBD1 aligns across 10 bases. This CDR3 is built from 11 residues. Germline V CDR1 and CDR2: MNHNY, SVGAGI (reference sequence). V lost 8 bases to trimming and J lost 15 bases; unmatched junction nucleotides: 7.

Remarks on this clonotype: The junction departs from the called germline gene at one end, perhaps through a read error. The V gene is TRBV29-1, the J gene TRBJ2-1; possibly TRBD2 for D (6 bases). This CDR3 is built from 13 residues. Germline V gene lookup returns CDR1 SQVTM and CDR2 ANQGSEA. This chain's CDR3 is CSVEIWGVGERFF. In DNA, the CDR3 is TGCAGCGTTGAAATATGGGGGGTGGGTGAGCGGTTCTTC.

This clonotype was detected ten times or more. This chain uses TRBV12-3 or TRBV12-4 with TRBJ1-5; D not certain. The CDR3 extends over 14 amino acids. Trimming shortened V by 3 bases and J by 11 bases, and 17 bases separated the two germline ends. This CDR3 reads CASSLTESAGTQHF. The CDR3 DNA reads TGTGCCAGCAGTTTGACGGAATCGGCCGGGACCCAGCATTTT.

This clonotype was observed at least ten times. This sequence joins TRBV24-1 and TRBJ1-1; weak D call: TRBD1 (5 bases). Germline CDR1 and CDR2: KGHDR and SFDVKD. The V end was cut by 8 bases, the J end by 6 bases, with 9 bases between. The CDR3 covers 11 residues. Here the CDR3 DNA reads TGTGCCACCACTGAAGGGGCTGAAGCTTTCTTT. Its translation is CATTEGAEAFF.

Concerning this clonotype: A far larger clone is only one base removed, so a read error is likely. The rearrangement joins TRBV11-3 to TRBJ2-1, with no clear D. This CDR3 region has 14 residues. Germline V CDR1 and CDR2: SGHNT, YENEEA. The CDR3 nucleotides read TGTGCCGGCAGACTTTTGCTCTCCTACAATGAGCAGTTCTTC. This translates into CAGRLLLSYNEQFF.

This clonotype was recorded many times. The V call is TRBV5-1, the J call TRBJ1-1; the match to TRBD1 covers 8 bases. Germline V gene data show CDR1 as SGHRS and CDR2 as YFSETQ. V was clipped by 3 bases and J by 4 bases; unmatched bases: 8. There are 15 residues in the CDR3. The CDR3 DNA reads TGCGCCAGCAGCTCCCTCAGGGGGCCCTTCACTGAAGCTTTCTTT. Its protein product is CASSSLRGPFTEAFF.

By share of the sample, this clonotype is medium-sized. V and J are TRBV30 and TRBJ1-2; 8 positions match TRBD1. Per the germline V gene, CDR1 is GTSNPN and CDR2 is SVGIG (reference sequence). The junction had 19 bases not matched to a gene; V was cut back by 5 bases and J by 2 bases. CDR3 length: 18 residues. In DNA form, the CDR3 reads TGTGCCTGGGAAAGATTAATCCAAGGACAGGGCAAAAACTATGGCTACACCTTC. Protein product: CAWERLIQGQGKNYGYTF.

This clonotype came up many times. The J gene is TRBJ2-3, the V gene TRBV20-1, with a possible D match to TRBD1 (6 bases). V was clipped by 4 bases and J by 0 bases, with 17 bases between them. The length of the CDR3 is 16 residues. Germline V gene data show CDR1 as DFQATT and CDR2 as SNEGSKA (reference sequence). CDR3 sequence reads: CSANDRTYPSTDTQYF. DNA of the CDR3: TGCAGTGCTAACGACAGGACCTACCCTAGCACAGATACGCAGTATTTT.